This TCR beta chain stems from a study of T cell responses to AZD1222 COVID-19 vaccine. Worth noting for this clone: What it binds is not known.

TCRdb's table, derived via immunoSEQ multiplex PCR, lists solely in-frame clones and lacks some. Found here are some 130,000 clones, roughly nine tenths of them singletons; the top ten hold 2.4%. CDR1 SNHLY and CDR2 FYNNEI come from the germline V gene. V was trimmed by 8 bases and J by 1 base, leaving 11 bases between them. CDR3 length: 13 amino acids. Broader study findings: The study reported that nearly half of spike-specific TCRs target unmutated variant regions.

This chain joins TRBV2 and TRBJ1-1, with TRBD1 as a possible D gene (5 bases). The sequence derives from an adult in good health. The source material was peripheral blood, sampled on day 0 of AZD1222 vaccination. As DNA, the CDR3 is TGTGCCAGCGGAAGACAGCCGAACACTGAAGCTTTCTTT. Translation gives CASGRQPNTEAFF.